This paragraph reports one T cell receptor (beta chain). Its antigen is currently not known. The data belong to a study of T cells expressing NK-cell markers (dated by TCRdb to the early 2020s). With respect to the entire study: Three sorted T-cell subsets (CD3+CD56+NKG2C+, CD3+CD56+NKG2C- and CD3+CD56-NKG2C+) from several donors had their TCR beta-chain repertoires profiled. The eight sequenced donors were randomly selected healthy volunteers, three men and five women. Among the eight sequenced donors, only one was HCMV-seronegative, while the other seven were HCMV-seropositive. Libraries were sequenced as 2 x 150 bp reads on Illumina HiSeq 2000/2500, MiSeq or NextSeq.

A commercial ELISA kit detecting HCMV-specific IgG in serum was used to determine HCMV serostatus. Ficoll density gradient centrifugation was used to isolate peripheral blood mononuclear cells from blood. On the study overall, not on this receptor specifically: Whether the expanded NKG2C-expressing T cell clones were specific for HCMV antigens was left unclear. Those dominant clonotypes were again the most abundant among CD3+CD56-NKG2C+ cells in a few donors, at roughly 25-60.1%. In roughly six donors, the dominant CD3+CD56+NKG2C+ clonotypes were among the top 10 CD8+ clonotypes and accounted for roughly 1.0-7.5% of CD8+ T cells.

The CDR3 goes from the cysteine to the phenylalanine over 18 residues. No nucleotide data were recorded. Sequencing was performed on an Illumina HiSeq 2000. TCR beta cDNA libraries were prepared using 5'RACE template switching, which introduced a universal primer site and unique molecular identifiers. cDNA synthesis was primed from the TCR beta constant segment and was followed by two successive PCR amplification steps. The authors' pipeline ran thus. Reads were demultiplexed and grouped by UMI with MIGEC, and clonotypes were assembled and quantified with MiTCR. Only TCR cDNA sequences supported by at least two reads were kept to exclude erroneous sequences. Downstream repertoire analysis used the tcR package, and clonotypes were matched across fractions by CDR3 nucleotide sequence plus V segment. VDJmatch was used to annotate antigen specificity against VDJdb, with one amino acid substitution in CDR3 allowed. Following reprocessing of the reads by TCRdb, the data hold one row per CDR3 protein sequence and no DNA is available. The V and J calls follow TCRdb's processing rather than the paper's. The record for this sample contains some 280,000 distinct CDR3 sequences. The ten largest make up 0.3% to 0.45% of the sample.

Recombination linked TRBV12-3 or TRBV12-4 to TRBJ2-5; no DNA is available, so the TRBD2 call from TCRdb remains unchecked. The receptor comes from a man aged 18 to 29 in good health. Donor details come from another sample of the same person, matched by shared clones. The sequenced sample consisted of blood T cells: a sorted CD56 or NKG2C T cell subset, CD4+ or CD8+ T cells, or bulk PBMC T cells (not recorded which). The encoded CDR3 is CASSSGTSGSLGRETQYF.